These 24 T cell receptor beta chains were sequenced from one sample in a study of T cell repertoires in cytomegalovirus infection. One entry per CDR3 protein, called by TCRdb with MiXCR from the reads. The sample includes under 800,000 distinct CDR3 sequences, 20% to 25% of them seen just once. The material sequenced was CD8+ T cells from PBMCs. The source is a human donor in good health (CMV status not recorded). Some clones in this sample may be carry-over from other donors' samples.

The rearrangement uses TRBV14 and TRBJ2-3; 8 bases align to TRBD2. The germline CDR1 and CDR2 sequences are SGHDN and FVKESK. The CDR3 runs 15 residues. Trimming at V came to 6 bases and at J to 0 bases, leaving 5 bases not matched to a gene. The CDR3 reads CASSREGFSTDTQYF. DNA of the CDR3: TGTGCCAGCAGTCGGGAGGGATTTAGCACAGATACGCAGTATTTT.

The chain employs TRBV5-1 and TRBJ2-7; 11 nucleotides align to TRBD2. V shed 3 bases and J 5 bases; nucleotides not matched to a gene: 4. The CDR3 totals 14 residues. Germline values: CDR1 SGHRS, CDR2 YFSETQ. The CDR3 here is CASSWPTSGDEQYF. The CDR3 DNA reads as TGCGCCAGCAGCTGGCCGACTAGCGGGGACGAGCAGTACTTC.

V gene TRBV7-9 combines with J gene TRBJ1-1, with D unresolved. Trimming removed 6 bases at V and 4 bases at J, with 15 bases between. The CDR3 sequence is 14 residues long. CDR1 SEHNR and CDR2 FQNEAQ come from the germline V gene (reference sequence). The CDR3: CASSPVGPVTEAFF. The CDR3 coding sequence is TGTGCCAGCAGTCCGGTCGGCCCGGTCACTGAAGCTTTCTTT.

This clonotype was found many times. The chain links TRBV7-9 to TRBJ2-3; D call uncertain. Germline CDR1 is SEHNR and CDR2 is FQNEAQ (reference sequence). Trimming pared 5 bases from V and 4 bases from J, leaving 4 bases between. CDR3 length equals 11 residues. CDR3 in DNA: TGTGCCAGCAGCCCTCCAGATACGCAGTATTTT. This encodes CASSPPDTQYF.

This clonotype has just a few counts. This chain uses TRBV2 with TRBJ1-5, with 9 nucleotides matching TRBD1. J lost 6 bases, V lost 5 bases, and 11 bases had no gene match. This CDR3 is built from 16 residues. Germline loops: CDR1 SNHLY, CDR2 FYNNEI. Here the CDR3 DNA reads TGTGCCAGCAGTCGTCCCGGGACAGGGATCGGTCAGCCCCAGCATTTT. Translated, it gives CASSRPGTGIGQPQHF. Full variable domain (rest looked up from reference TRBV2 and TRBJ1-5): EPEVTQTPSHQVTQMGQEVILRCVPISNHLYFYWYRQILGQKVEFLVSFYNNEISEKSEIFDDQFSVERPDGSNFTLKIRSTKLEDSAMYFCASSRPGTGIGQPQHFGDGTRLSIL.

The chain uses TRBV2 and TRBJ2-5; TRBD2 aligns across 9 bases. Germline trimming cut 7 bases from V and 1 base from J; bases unmatched to any gene: 7. The CDR3 has 15 amino acids. Germline-derived CDR1 and CDR2 are SNHLY and FYNNEI. The CDR3 protein is CASIPVAGVQETQYF. In DNA, the CDR3 is TGTGCCAGCATTCCGGTAGCGGGGGTCCAAGAGACCCAGTACTTC.

The chain joins TRBV15 to TRBJ2-7, with a weak D call TRBD1 (5 bases). The V and J ends lost 7 bases and 0 bases respectively, with 13 bases between them. The CDR3 consists of 14 residues. Germline V gene data show CDR1 as LNHNV and CDR2 as YYDKDF (reference sequence). CDR3 DNA sequence: TGTGCCACCAAAAAAAAAGACAGCTCCTACGAGCAGTACTTC. Translated, it gives CATKKKDSSYEQYF.

The chain's CDR3 is CASSFLTSGDTEAFF. As DNA, the CDR3 is TGCGCCAGCAGCTTCTTGACATCTGGGGACACTGAAGCTTTCTTT. J is TRBJ1-1 and V is TRBV5-1; D gene ambiguous. In germline, CDR1 is SGHRS, CDR2 YFSETQ. The length of the CDR3 is 15 residues. The V end lost 2 bases, the J end lost 3 bases, and 14 bases lay between the germline ends.

The chain combines TRBV2 with TRBJ2-7, with 8 bases identical to TRBD1. Germline trimming cut 7 bases from V and 5 bases from J; bases unmatched to any gene: 7. Germline V CDR1 and CDR2: SNHLY, FYNNEI. This CDR3 region has 13 residues. The CDR3 protein is CASTRQGKHEQYF. Here the CDR3 DNA reads TGTGCCAGCACTCGACAGGGGAAGCACGAGCAGTACTTC.

The DNA of the CDR3 is TGTGCCAGCAGCCATATGGGCAGCTTGAACACTGAAGCTTTCTTT. It translates to CASSHMGSLNTEAFF. V gene TRBV3-1 combines with J gene TRBJ1-1; D is undetermined. Germline CDR1 LGHDT, CDR2 YNNKEL (reference sequence). V gave up 3 bases and J gave up 0 bases, with 11 bases separating them. This CDR3 is 15 amino acids long.

This clonotype has a count of ten or more. The rearrangement links TRBV11-2 to TRBJ2-7; no clear D. CDR1 and CDR2 from the germline V gene are SGHAT and FQNNGV. The V end lost 1 base, the J end lost 5 bases, and 9 bases lay between the germline ends. The CDR3 has 13 amino acids. Written as DNA, the CDR3 is TGTGCCAGCAGCTTAGCAGTATTGAACGAGCAGTACGTC. Encoded protein: CASSLAVLNEQYV.

This clonotype was found many times. This sequence joins TRBV7-9 and TRBJ1-1, with D uncertain. Trimming took off 7 bases at V and 1 base at J, with 7 bases between the two ends. The CDR3 is 12 amino acids. Germline V gene sequence: CDR1 SEHNR, CDR2 FQNEAQ (reference sequence). The CDR3, as DNA: TGTGCCAGCACCCTCCCGAACACTGAAGCTTTCTTT. Translating it yields CASTLPNTEAFF.

This chain uses TRBV19 with TRBJ2-7; D gene unclear. V lost 1 base and J lost 6, with 13 bases in between. The length of the CDR3 is 14 residues. CDR1 and CDR2 (germline): LNHDA, SQIVND (reference sequence). This CDR3 reads CASSIAGPVGEQYV. CDR3 in DNA: TGTGCCAGTAGTATAGCCGGGCCAGTGGGCGAGCAGTACGTC.

This clonotype was observed a few times. The chain uses TRBV7-6 and TRBJ2-3; D is undetermined. Trimming shortened V by 4 bases and J by 2 bases, and 16 bases separated the two germline ends. This CDR3 is 16 amino acids long. Per the germline V gene, CDR1 is SGHVS and CDR2 is FNYEAQ. CDR3 region: CASSYNTMPLTDTQYF. In nucleotides, the CDR3 is TGTGCCAGCAGCTATAACACAATGCCGCTCACAGATACGCAGTATTTT.

This clonotype was recorded at least ten times. This chain joins TRBV7-9 and TRBJ1-2; no clear D gene. Germline CDR1 is SEHNR and CDR2 is FQNEAQ (reference sequence). This CDR3 has 12 residues. The V end lost 5 bases, the J end lost 5 bases, and 9 bases lay between the germline ends. CDR3 protein: CASSLTEYGYTF. The CDR3 DNA reads as TGTGCCAGCAGCCTAACAGAGTATGGCTACACCTTC.

This clonotype was found a few times. The chain combines TRBV19 with TRBJ1-1; D not certain. This CDR3 spans 16 amino acids. Germline V CDR1 and CDR2: LNHDA, SQIVND (reference sequence). The V gene lost 7 bases and the J gene lost 0 bases, with 18 bases spanning the gap. The CDR3 nucleotides are TGTGCCAGTAAGAGATCTTCACCTTCGATGAACACTGAAGCTTTCTTT. Translated, it gives CASKRSSPSMNTEAFF.

This clonotype has only a few counts. The V call is TRBV19, the J call TRBJ1-1, with 7 bases lining up with TRBD1. The ends lost 6 bases at V and 3 bases at J; junction bases unmatched: 7. Germline lookup yields CDR1 LNHDA and CDR2 SQIVND (reference sequence). The CDR3 covers 14 residues. The CDR3 sequence: CASRRQGADTEAFF. CDR3 sequence (DNA): TGTGCCAGTAGGAGACAGGGTGCGGACACTGAAGCTTTCTTT.

This clonotype was counted a few times. In DNA form, the CDR3 reads TGTGCCAGCAGTTCCTTTTCCAAAATTCAGTACTTC. Translating gives CASSSFSKIQYF. The chain recombines TRBV6-2 or TRBV6-3 with TRBJ2-4; D unclear. V lost 4 bases and J 10 bases, leaving 11 bases between the germline ends. Germline V gives CDR1 MNHEY, CDR2 SVGEGT. The CDR3 spans 12 residues.

The table lists this clonotype with a few counts. The gene calls are TRBV24-1 and TRBJ2-2; tentative D call: TRBD2 (5 bases). Germline lookup yields CDR1 KGHDR and CDR2 SFDVKD. This CDR3 is built from 11 residues. The ends were cut back, 9 bases at V and 8 bases at J, with 9 bases in the middle. Written as DNA, the CDR3 is TGTGCCACCGAGGGAGCGGGGGAGCTGTTTTTT. Its translation: CATEGAGELFF.

This chain joins TRBV15 and TRBJ2-2, with TRBD2 matching 8 bases. The V segment lost 3 bases and the J segment 7 bases; nucleotides outside the gene matches: 10. This CDR3 is 16 amino acids long. Germline-derived CDR1 and CDR2 are LNHNV and YYDKDF (reference sequence). CDR3 DNA: TGTGCCACCAGCAGGACACCAGCGGGGGCAGTCGGGGAGCTGTTTTTT. Amino acid sequence: CATSRTPAGAVGELFF.

In this sample, this clonotype turned up many times. V gene TRBV7-3 combines with J gene TRBJ2-1, with D hard to call. V shed 4 bases and J shed 0 bases, with 10 bases lying between them. The CDR3 is made up of 15 amino acids. CDR1 SGHTA and CDR2 FQGTGA come from the germline V gene. The CDR3: CASSSPGVSYNEQFF. The CDR3 region has the DNA TGTGCCAGCAGCTCCCCGGGTGTCTCCTACAATGAGCAGTTCTTC.

This clonotype was found many times. This chain uses TRBV7-9 with TRBJ2-1; the D gene is possibly TRBD2 (5 bases). V lost 5 bases to trimming and J lost 3 bases, with 17 bases between them. The length of the CDR3 is 16 residues. Germline CDR1 reads SEHNR; CDR2 reads FQNEAQ (reference sequence). This CDR3 reads CASSLMRDLSYNEQFF. Written as DNA, the CDR3 is TGTGCCAGCAGCCTAATGAGGGATTTAAGCTACAATGAGCAGTTCTTC.

This clonotype was seen a handful of times. The gene calls are TRBV19 and TRBJ2-1; D gene ambiguous. Trimming removed 1 base from V and 2 bases from J, with 9 bases in between. The CDR3 spans 15 residues. CDR1 and CDR2 (germline): LNHDA, SQIVND (reference sequence). For the CDR3, the DNA is TGTGCCAGTAGTATAGTGACCGCCGCCTACAATGAGCAGTTCTTC. Protein product: CASSIVTAAYNEQFF. Supplemented by reference TRBV19 and TRBJ2-1, the full variable domain reads DGGITQSPKYLFRKEGQNVTLSCEQNLNHDAMYWYRQDPGQGLRLIYYSQIVNDFQKGDIAEGYSVSREKKESFPLTVTSAQKNPTAFYLCASSIVTAAYNEQFFGPGTRLTVL.

This clonotype was detected only a few times. The chain links TRBV28 to TRBJ2-2, with D possibly matching TRBD2 (5 bases). Germline lookup yields CDR1 MDHEN and CDR2 SYDVKM. Trimming took off 10 bases at V and 7 bases at J, with 19 bases between the two ends. The CDR3 length is 14 residues. CDR3 loop: CAIEGTGPGGELFF. CDR3 nucleotides: TGTGCCATCGAGGGAACGGGTCCAGGCGGGGAGCTGTTTTTT.